The 13 T cell receptor beta chains presented below share a single source sample, sequenced in a study of T cells after posttransplantation cyclophosphamide. Profiling relied on immunoSEQ multiplex PCR, and the TCRdb table lists in-frame clones only, not all of them. The sample is made up of 35,000 to 55,000 clones, none counted only once. The sample taken for sequencing was PBMCs. The origin of the receptors is a man aged 35-49 years in good health, CMV-negative, and a related stem cell transplant donor.

This clone came up a few times. CDR3 in DNA: TGTGCCAGCGGTATCAGGGAAGGGGGAACTGAAGCTTTCTTT. This translates into CASGIREGGTEAFF. The rearrangement links TRBV25-1 to TRBJ1-1; the D gene is possibly TRBD1 (6 bases). In germline, CDR1 is MGHDK, CDR2 SYGVNS. The CDR3 consists of 14 residues. V lost 8 bases and J 5 bases, leaving 18 bases between the germline ends.

This clone was seen ten or more times. The V and J genes are TRBV7-3 and TRBJ2-3; 10 bases match TRBD2. Per germline, CDR1 SGHTA and CDR2 FQGTGA. The CDR3 has 17 amino acids. Trimming removed 6 bases from V and 2 bases from J; junction bases left unmatched: 11. CDR3 sequence (DNA): TGTGCCAGCAGGGGACTAGCGCAAATCGGGGACACAGATACGCAGTATTTT. Its protein product is CASRGLAQIGDTDTQYF.

In this sample, this clone turned up many times. As DNA, the CDR3 is TGTGCCAGCAGCAAAAAGACAGGGGAACTCTACGAGCAGTACGTC. Translated: CASSKKTGELYEQYV. The chain couples TRBV5-5 to TRBJ2-7; 8 nucleotides align to TRBD1. The CDR3 is 15 residues long. The V segment lost 4 bases and the J segment 3 bases; nucleotides outside the gene matches: 9. Germline V gene lookup returns CDR1 SGHKS and CDR2 YYEKEE (reference sequence).

This clone was seen a handful of times. This chain connects TRBV21-1 to TRBJ1-2; the table's D call of TRBD1 was not tested on the DNA. TRBV21-1 is termed a pseudogene. The CDR3 has 15 amino acids. CDR3 in DNA: TGTGCCAGACGAAGAAAGGGACACCATAACTATGGCTACACCTTC. The encoded protein is CARRRKGHHNYGYTF.

This clone has at least ten counts. The gene calls are TRBV4-2 and TRBJ1-2; a possible D gene is TRBD1 (5 bases). The V end was cut by 0 bases, the J end by 6 bases, with 14 bases between. The V gene's germline CDR1 is LGHNA and CDR2 YNFKEQ. The CDR3 length is 15 residues. The CDR3 is CASSQDYTPGDGYTF. DNA of the CDR3: TGTGCCAGCAGCCAAGACTACACCCCGGGGGATGGCTACACCTTC.

V and J are TRBV5-1 and TRBJ2-1; D is perhaps TRBD1 (6 bases). Trimming cost V 6 bases and J 6 bases, with 16 bases left between them. CDR3 length: 14 amino acids. From germline, CDR1 is SGHRS and CDR2 YFSETQ. Here the CDR3 DNA reads TGCGCCAGCACCCGGTCCAGGGGAAGCAATGAGCAGTTCTTC. Its translation: CASTRSRGSNEQFF.

In its sample, this clone was seen many times. The chain links TRBV19 to TRBJ1-5; D is possibly TRBD1 (6 bases). CDR1 and CDR2 from the germline V gene are LNHDA and SQIVND (reference sequence). The germline V and J ends were trimmed by 10 bases and 9 bases, with 22 bases remaining between them. The CDR3 is made up of 14 amino acids. CDR3 nucleotide sequence: TGTGCCATCTCCCCGGGCCTTTTAGGGGGGCCCCAGCATTTT. Amino acid sequence: CAISPGLLGGPQHF.

By sample share, this clone is medium-sized. V and J are TRBV10-3 and TRBJ1-1; TRBD1 agrees at 7 bases. CDR3 length equals 15 residues. J lost 3 bases, V lost 7 bases, and 11 bases had no gene match. Germline V gene data show CDR1 as ENHRY and CDR2 as SYGVKD. The CDR3: CAITSRQGLDTEAFF. The DNA of the CDR3 is TGTGCCATCACTTCGAGACAGGGACTCGACACTGAAGCTTTCTTT.

This clone was counted only a few times. This sequence joins TRBV5-6 and TRBJ2-2; D remains ambiguous. V dropped 0 bases and J dropped 5 bases, with 11 bases sitting between them. Germline CDR1 SGHDT, CDR2 YYEEEE. This CDR3 is built from 15 residues. DNA of the CDR3: TGTGCCAGCAGCTTGGTTCCAGCAGGAACCGGGGAGCTGTTTTTT. Translated, it gives CASSLVPAGTGELFF.

This clone was seen at least ten times. The CDR3 coding sequence is TGTGCCAGCTCACCGGGACAGGGTTTTGAAGCTTTCTTT. Translation gives CASSPGQGFEAFF. The V and J genes are TRBV18 and TRBJ1-1; 9 bases fit TRBD1. CDR1 and CDR2 from the germline V gene are KGHSH and LQKENI. After removal of 3 bases from V and 7 bases from J, the junction contained 3 bases not matched to a gene. CDR3 length equals 13 residues.

In this sample, this clone turned up many times. This chain connects TRBV6-5 to TRBJ1-1; D is unresolved. Germline CDR1 is MNHEY and CDR2 is SVGAGI. The germline V and J ends were trimmed by 0 bases and 3 bases, with 5 bases remaining between them. This CDR3 is built from 13 residues. For the CDR3, the DNA is TGTGCCAGCAGTTACTCGCAGTACACTGAAGCTTTCTTT. Protein product: CASSYSQYTEAFF.

This clone has a count of ten or more. J is TRBJ2-2 and V is TRBV5-6; unclear D gene. Trimming took 0 bases from V and 6 from J, leaving 6 bases between them. The germline V gene encodes CDR1 SGHDT and CDR2 YYEEEE. The CDR3 is made up of 13 amino acids. The CDR3 here is CASSLVVSGELFF. In DNA form, the CDR3 reads TGTGCCAGCAGCTTGGTAGTTTCCGGGGAGCTGTTTTTT.

There are many counts of this clone. V usage is TRBV30 and J usage is TRBJ2-5; 9 bases fit TRBD2. Per the germline V gene, CDR1 is GTSNPN and CDR2 is SVGIG (reference sequence). Unmatched junction bases numbered 9, after V lost 0 bases and J lost 4 bases. The CDR3 sequence is 16 residues long. The CDR3 spells CAWSVGAGGPGETQYF. CDR3 DNA sequence: TGTGCCTGGAGTGTAGGCGCGGGAGGGCCGGGAGAGACCCAGTACTTC. Complete variable domain (other parts from reference TRBV30 and TRBJ2-5): SQTIHQWPATLVQPVGSPLSLECTVEGTSNPNLYWYRQAAGRGLQLLFYSVGIGQISSEVPQNLSASRPQDRQFILSSKKLLLSDSGFYLCAWSVGAGGPGETQYFGPGTRLLVL.